This T cell receptor (beta chain) appears in the sequencing data of a study of CD8+ T cells in alopecia areata. Study-wide results and caveats: Just one nonresponder means the tie between baseline CD8+ expansion and response stays uncertain.

Germline V lookup: CDR1 GTSNPN, CDR2 SVGIG (reference sequence). This CDR3 is built from 13 residues. V lost 2 bases and J 0 bases, leaving 7 bases between the germline ends. Extracted RNA was reverse transcribed, and the resulting cDNA served as sequencing template. Profiled with immunoSEQ multiplex PCR; TCRdb holds only in-frame clones, not every one. The sample consists of roughly 190,000 clones, around three fifths of them appearing once. Treatment here: oral pan-JAK inhibitor, 5-10 mg twice daily. This clone showed up just once. The antigen remains unidentified. The receptor comes from a human donor with alopecia areata. The sequenced sample was CD4+ T cells sorted from blood, obtained around week 50, from a patient treated with tofacitinib. The chain links TRBV30 to TRBJ1-1; D gene ambiguous. The CDR3 region is CAWSIPVNTEAFF. CDR3 DNA: TGTGCCTGGAGTATCCCGGTGAACACTGAAGCTTTCTTT.